These 8 T cell receptor beta chains were sequenced from one sample in a study of T cell responses to AZD1222 COVID-19 vaccine. Generated by immunoSEQ multiplex PCR, the TCRdb table keeps only in-frame clones and is missing some. The data contain fewer than 150,000 clones, approximately 89% of them singletons. The sequenced sample was peripheral blood, obtained on day 0 of AZD1222 vaccination. The receptors here all came from an adult in good health.

The rearrangement uses TRBV28 and TRBJ1-2; 7 nucleotides align to TRBD1. The CDR3 extends over 13 amino acids. Per germline, CDR1 MDHEN and CDR2 SYDVKM. With V trimmed by 5 bases and J by 4 bases, 4 bases remained unmatched. DNA of the CDR3: TGTGCCAGCAGTGTAGACAGGGCCTATGGCTACACCTTC. This translates into CASSVDRAYGYTF.

The chain is built from TRBV18 and TRBJ2-5, with D possibly being TRBD2 (6 bases). The CDR3 has 16 residues. Per germline, CDR1 KGHSH and CDR2 LQKENI. Trimming cost V 5 bases and J 4 bases, with 20 bases left between them. The CDR3 region is CASSTIAGTRVETQYF. For the CDR3, the DNA is TGTGCCAGCTCAACAATTGCCGGGACTCGGGTAGAGACCCAGTACTTC.

This rearrangement joins TRBV6-5 to TRBJ1-1; D possibly corresponds to TRBD1 (6 bases). Looked up from germline, CDR1 is MNHEY and CDR2 is SVGAGI. The CDR3 has 15 amino acids. Deletions cut 7 bases from V and 0 bases from J, with 15 bases between. The CDR3 spells CASMSGGTLNTEAFF. The CDR3 DNA reads as TGTGCCAGCATGTCCGGGGGCACCCTGAACACTGAAGCTTTCTTT.

The rearrangement links TRBV4-1 to TRBJ1-5; 11 nucleotides agree with TRBD1. Germline V gene data show CDR1 as MGHRA and CDR2 as YSYEKL. J was trimmed by 2 bases and V by 7 bases; bases with no gene match: 13. This CDR3 has 18 residues. CDR3 DNA sequence: TGCGCCAGCACCCCCGGGACAGGGGGATATATGGGCAATCAGCCCCAGCATTTT. It encodes CASTPGTGGYMGNQPQHF.

The chain joins TRBV30 to TRBJ1-3; D gene unclear. Germline V gene data show CDR1 as GTSNPN and CDR2 as SVGIG (reference sequence). This CDR3 has 13 amino acids. V was pared by 4 bases and J by 0 bases, with 7 bases between. CDR3 DNA: TGTGCCTGGAACCACGGCTCTGGAAACACCATATATTTT. As protein: CAWNHGSGNTIYF.

This CDR3 reads CAISEPGRGNGEQYF. CDR3 coding DNA: TGTGCCATCAGTGAGCCCGGCAGGGGGAACGGGGAGCAGTACTTC. The genes are TRBV10-3 and TRBJ2-7; 7 bases are shared with TRBD1. In germline, CDR1 is ENHRY, CDR2 SYGVKD. The CDR3 contains 15 residues. The trim removed 2 bases at V and 7 bases at J, leaving 11 bases unmatched.

The chain employs TRBV29-1 and TRBJ2-1; possibly TRBD2 for D (7 bases). With 5 bases removed from V and 7 bases from J, the gap between germline ends came to 15 bases. The CDR3 is 13 residues long. CDR1 SQVTM and CDR2 ANQGSEA come from the germline V gene. The CDR3 DNA reads TGCAGCGTTTCACGGACAGCGGGGAATGAGCAGTTCTTC. Amino acid sequence: CSVSRTAGNEQFF.

This chain uses TRBV20-1 with TRBJ1-2; no reliable D call. The CDR3 loop spans 11 amino acids. V shed 3 bases and J shed 8 bases, with 10 bases lying between them. Germline V gene sequence: CDR1 DFQATT, CDR2 SNEGSKA (reference sequence). The CDR3 spells CSARPGRGYTF. The DNA of the CDR3 is TGCAGTGCTAGGCCTGGTAGGGGCTACACCTTC.